The 28 T cell receptor beta chains in this list originate from one sample, sequenced in a study of radiotherapy plus CTLA-4 blockade in lung cancer. Only in-frame clones appear in the TCRdb table, and some are missing; sequencing was by immunoSEQ multiplex PCR. The table lists about 68,000 clones, around 79% of them singletons. The sample consisted of peripheral blood, taken from a patient treated with radiotherapy plus ipilimumab. The receptor set was obtained from a human donor with non-small cell lung cancer who had a complete response to radiotherapy plus ipilimumab.

The rearrangement uses TRBV6-5 and TRBJ2-7, with D unresolved. The CDR3 sequence is 15 residues long. Per the germline V gene, CDR1 is MNHEY and CDR2 is SVGAGI. V dropped 2 bases and J dropped 0 bases, with 11 bases sitting between them. The DNA of the CDR3 is TGTGCCAGCAGTTACGTCTTTGCGCGCTCCTACGAGCAGTACTTC. Amino acids: CASSYVFARSYEQYF.

The rearrangement joins TRBV7-2 to TRBJ2-7, with a possible D match to TRBD1 (5 bases). The CDR3 is 17 residues long. CDR1 is SGHTA, CDR2 FQGNSA, per germline. Deletions cut 4 bases from V and 3 bases from J, with 22 bases between. The CDR3 DNA follows: TGTGCCAGCAGCTCACATCCTGGACAAGGAAGGGGCTACGAGCAGTACTTC. This encodes CASSSHPGQGRGYEQYF. Full variable domain (outside the CDR3, taken from reference TRBV7-2 and TRBJ2-7): GAGVSQSPSNKVTEKGKDVELRCDPISGHTALYWYRQSLGQGLEFLIYFQGNSAPDKSGLPSDRFSAERTGGSVSTLTIQRTQQEDSAVYLCASSSHPGQGRGYEQYFGPGTRLTVT.

This clone was seen once. The chain combines TRBV7-9 with TRBJ2-4, with 8 bases matching TRBD2. Germline V gene sequence: CDR1 SEHNR, CDR2 FQNEAQ (reference sequence). This CDR3 has 14 amino acids. After removal of 10 bases from V and 5 bases from J, the junction contained 10 bases not matched to a gene. The CDR3 spells CAIAGTLSQNIQYF. The CDR3 nucleotides are TGTGCCATAGCGGGGACGTTAAGCCAAAACATTCAGTACTTC.

This clone was counted a single time. The V call is TRBV30, the J call TRBJ1-2; weak D call: TRBD1 (6 bases). Germline CDR1 is GTSNPN and CDR2 is SVGIG (reference sequence). Trimming took 5 bases from V and 8 from J, leaving 12 bases between them. This CDR3 contains 11 residues. The CDR3 loop is CAWEGGHGYTF. DNA for the CDR3: TGTGCCTGGGAGGGGGGGCACGGCTACACCTTC.

The V and J genes are TRBV7-6 and TRBJ2-7; 8 bases agree with TRBD2. CDR3 size: 17 residues. Per germline, CDR1 SGHVS and CDR2 FNYEAQ. V shed 0 bases, J shed 3 bases, and the junction held 10 bases outside the gene matches. The CDR3 here is CASSLAAGGNTIYEQYF. The CDR3 nucleotides are TGTGCCAGCAGCTTAGCTGCGGGGGGCAATACCATCTACGAGCAGTACTTC.

This clone was seen a few times. In nucleotides, the CDR3 is TGTGCCAGCAGCGAGGGGACAGGGACCCTCTATAATTCACCCCTCCACTTT. This translates into CASSEGTGTLYNSPLHF. The rearrangement uses TRBV7-8 and TRBJ1-6; 9 nucleotides agree with TRBD1. With 5 bases clipped from V and 3 bases from J, the junction kept 8 bases outside the gene matches. Germline V gene lookup returns CDR1 SGHVS and CDR2 FQNEAQ. The CDR3 runs 17 residues.

This chain joins TRBV2 and TRBJ1-1; D might be TRBD1 (5 bases). Trimming cost V 6 bases and J 6 bases, with 14 bases left between them. The CDR3 extends over 13 amino acids. Germline V gene data show CDR1 as SNHLY and CDR2 as FYNNEI. CDR3 coding DNA: TGTGCCAGCAGCAGAACAGGATCCGCTGAAGCTTTCTTT. This codes for CASSRTGSAEAFF.

The gene calls are TRBV18 and TRBJ2-7; D perhaps matches TRBD2 (7 bases). The V end was cut by 5 bases, the J end by 0 bases, with 14 bases between. The CDR3 loop spans 15 amino acids. Germline CDR1 reads KGHSH; CDR2 reads LQKENI. Here the CDR3 reads CASSGGRGSSYEQYF. The DNA for the CDR3 is TGTGCCAGCTCAGGGGGGCGGGGGAGCTCCTACGAGCAGTACTTC.

The J gene is TRBJ2-2, the V gene TRBV4-1; 9 positions match TRBD1. CDR3 size: 20 residues. The J segment lost 8 bases and the V segment lost 2 bases, leaving 21 bases of the junction unmatched. Germline CDR1 is MGHRA and CDR2 is YSYEKL. CDR3 in DNA: TGCGCCAGCAGCCAACACCGGGACAGGGTTTCCCTAGGGGTTTTGGGGGAGCTGTTTTTT. Protein product: CASSQHRDRVSLGVLGELFF.

The V and J genes are TRBV10-3 and TRBJ2-1, with 7 bases matching TRBD1. Trimming removed 4 bases from V and 7 bases from J; junction bases left unmatched: 10. The CDR3 covers 15 residues. Germline V gives CDR1 ENHRY, CDR2 SYGVKD. In DNA, the CDR3 is TGTGCCATCAGTGTATACGGGACAGCAGAAAATGAGCAGTTCTTC. It yields the protein CAISVYGTAENEQFF.

The chain is built from TRBV18 and TRBJ2-7, with D perhaps matching TRBD1 or TRBD2 (5 bases each). Germline values: CDR1 KGHSH, CDR2 LQKENI. Trimming took 3 bases from V and 1 from J, leaving 10 bases between them. The CDR3 loop spans 14 amino acids. CDR3 nucleotides: TGTGCCAGCTCACCTACCGGGGCGTCCTACGAGCAGTACGTC. Protein: CASSPTGASYEQYV.

The sample holds a few counts of this clone. The gene calls are TRBV2 and TRBJ2-1, with D perhaps matching TRBD2 (7 bases). Trimming took 7 bases from V and 11 from J, leaving 15 bases between them. CDR1 SNHLY and CDR2 FYNNEI come from the germline V gene. The CDR3 is 12 residues long. CDR3 nucleotide sequence: TGTGCCAGCAATCCTGGGGGGGCAAAGCAGTTCTTC. As protein: CASNPGGAKQFF.

J is TRBJ1-2 and V is TRBV10-3; a weak D match, TRBD1 (5 bases). Per germline, CDR1 ENHRY and CDR2 SYGVKD. V lost 3 bases and J lost 4, with 12 bases in between. The CDR3 extends over 14 amino acids. The CDR3 loop is CAISEGVSLYGYTF. CDR3 DNA sequence: TGTGCCATCAGTGAAGGGGTATCCCTCTATGGCTACACCTTC.

The chain combines TRBV27 with TRBJ1-2; no clear D gene. V was clipped by 0 bases and J by 6 bases, with 17 bases between them. CDR1 and CDR2 from the germline V gene are MNHEY and SMNVEV (reference sequence). The CDR3 spans 16 residues. CDR3 in DNA: TGTGCCAGCAGTTTATCGCAATACAACGCGCCTCATGGCTACACCTTC. It encodes CASSLSQYNAPHGYTF.

This clone was counted between two and nine times. The chain is built from TRBV19 and TRBJ1-2, with D uncertain. This CDR3 region has 11 residues. The germline V gene has CDR1 LNHDA and CDR2 SQIVND (reference sequence). Trimming took 1 base from V and 8 from J, leaving 5 bases between them. Here the CDR3 reads CASSIAEGYTF. The CDR3 nucleotides read TGTGCCAGTAGTATAGCGGAAGGCTACACCTTC.

The chain is built from TRBV2 and TRBJ2-2, with 10 bases identical to TRBD2. This CDR3 has 16 residues. Unmatched junction bases numbered 7, after V lost 4 bases and J lost 5 bases. Germline lookup yields CDR1 SNHLY and CDR2 FYNNEI. The CDR3 sequence: CASSASGGRSTGELFF. CDR3 DNA sequence: TGTGCCAGCAGTGCTAGCGGGGGAAGGTCTACCGGGGAGCTGTTTTTT.

The chain couples TRBV5-1 to TRBJ2-5; 11 nucleotides agree with TRBD2. CDR3 length equals 14 residues. The V gene's germline CDR1 is SGHRS and CDR2 YFSETQ. The junction had 3 bases not matched to a gene; V was cut back by 4 bases and J by 4 bases. The chain's CDR3 is CASSPGTSGETQYF. The CDR3 bases are TGCGCCAGCAGCCCGGGGACTAGCGGAGAGACCCAGTACTTC.

The chain uses TRBV7-2 and TRBJ1-2; no clear D. This CDR3 region has 12 residues. CDR1 is SGHTA and CDR2 is FQGNSA in the germline V gene. V was trimmed by 4 bases and J by 2 bases, leaving 5 bases between them. Here the CDR3 reads CASSSDNYGYTF. CDR3 in DNA: TGTGCCAGCAGCTCGGACAACTATGGCTACACCTTC.

This chain connects TRBV7-2 to TRBJ2-7; 8 nucleotides agree with TRBD1. Germline-derived CDR1 and CDR2 are SGHTA and FQGNSA. The CDR3 extends over 15 amino acids. V was clipped by 3 bases and J by 3 bases; unmatched bases: 7. CDR3 region: CASSFARDRSYEQYF. The CDR3 DNA reads as TGTGCCAGCAGCTTTGCCCGGGACAGGAGCTACGAGCAGTACTTC.

V is TRBV6-6 and J is TRBJ1-5, with D possibly being TRBD1 (5 bases). The V gene's germline CDR1 is MNHNY and CDR2 SVGAGI (reference sequence). The V and J ends lost 5 bases and 2 bases respectively, with 13 bases between them. This CDR3 spans 15 amino acids. Here the CDR3 reads CASSPLGGGNQPQHF. CDR3 DNA: TGTGCCAGCAGTCCCCTCGGGGGTGGCAATCAGCCCCAGCATTTT.

The count of this clone is one. The chain combines TRBV15 with TRBJ2-5; 8 bases line up with TRBD2. The V gene end was trimmed by 2 bases and the J gene end by 5 bases; junction bases not matched to a gene: 7. The length of the CDR3 is 15 residues. Germline lookup yields CDR1 LNHNV and CDR2 YYDKDF (reference sequence). The CDR3 loop is CATSRSGSGGETQYF. Here the CDR3 DNA reads TGTGCCACCAGCAGAAGCGGGAGCGGAGGGGAGACCCAGTACTTC.

The rearrangement links TRBV9 to TRBJ1-3; D unresolved. The CDR3 sequence is 16 residues long. CDR1 is SGDLS, CDR2 YYNGEE, per germline. Trimming took off 0 bases at V and 2 bases at J, with 12 bases between the two ends. The CDR3 spells CASSVDGRSTGNTIYF. CDR3 sequence (DNA): TGTGCCAGCAGCGTAGACGGACGCTCAACTGGAAACACCATATATTTT.

This chain uses TRBV7-6 with TRBJ2-5; TRBD2 matches 14 bases. V trimming: 5 bases; J trimming: 5 bases; junction bases outside the gene matches: 7. Looked up from germline, CDR1 is SGHVS and CDR2 is FNYEAQ. The CDR3 loop spans 16 amino acids. CDR3 nucleotide sequence: TGTGCCAGCAGCCAGACTAGCGGGGGGGCCGGCGAGACCCAGTACTTC. Its protein product is CASSQTSGGAGETQYF.

This chain joins TRBV2 and TRBJ2-2; TRBD2 is a possible D gene (5 bases). Germline assignment: CDR1 SNHLY and CDR2 FYNNEI. Trimming cost V 7 bases and J 6 bases, with 12 bases left between them. The CDR3 is made up of 13 amino acids. This CDR3 is CASKEGRSGELFF. Here the CDR3 DNA reads TGTGCCAGCAAAGAGGGCAGGTCCGGGGAGCTGTTTTTT. Based on the CDR3 plus reference TRBV2 and TRBJ2-2, the full variable domain is EPEVTQTPSHQVTQMGQEVILRCVPISNHLYFYWYRQILGQKVEFLVSFYNNEISEKSEIFDDQFSVERPDGSNFTLKIRSTKLEDSAMYFCASKEGRSGELFFGEGSRLTVL.

In its sample, this clone was seen a few times. The chain recombines TRBV18 with TRBJ1-5; 7 bases fit TRBD1. The CDR3 spans 14 residues. The V segment lost 2 bases and the J segment 6 bases; nucleotides outside the gene matches: 4. Germline lookup yields CDR1 KGHSH and CDR2 LQKENI. The CDR3 sequence is CASSPDRAFQPQHF. CDR3 in DNA: TGTGCCAGCTCACCAGACAGGGCCTTTCAGCCCCAGCATTTT.

The count of this clone is one. The chain recombines TRBV18 with TRBJ1-1; 9 nucleotides align to TRBD1. This CDR3 has 14 residues. Germline CDR1 is KGHSH and CDR2 is LQKENI. After removal of 4 bases from V and 10 bases from J, the junction contained 10 bases not matched to a gene. CDR3 DNA sequence: TGTGCCAGCTCACGGGAAGGACAGGGGACGGGAGCTTTCTTT. This translates into CASSREGQGTGAFF.

The CDR3 reads CASSKAGSYNEQFF. The CDR3 DNA is TGTGCCAGTAGTAAAGCCGGCTCCTACAATGAGCAGTTCTTC. The chain uses TRBV19 and TRBJ2-1, with D unclear. The V gene's germline CDR1 is LNHDA and CDR2 SQIVND (reference sequence). The length of the CDR3 is 14 residues. The ends were cut back, 4 bases at V and 0 bases at J, with 7 bases in the middle.

This chain joins TRBV30 and TRBJ2-5, with a weak D call TRBD1 (6 bases). V was shortened by 3 bases and J by 5 bases, with 19 bases between the two germline ends. This CDR3 comprises 15 residues. Germline CDR1 and CDR2: GTSNPN and SVGIG (reference sequence). The CDR3 bases are TGTGCCTGGAGGGAGAAGAAAACAGGGTGGGAGACCCAGTACTTC. This translates into CAWREKKTGWETQYF.